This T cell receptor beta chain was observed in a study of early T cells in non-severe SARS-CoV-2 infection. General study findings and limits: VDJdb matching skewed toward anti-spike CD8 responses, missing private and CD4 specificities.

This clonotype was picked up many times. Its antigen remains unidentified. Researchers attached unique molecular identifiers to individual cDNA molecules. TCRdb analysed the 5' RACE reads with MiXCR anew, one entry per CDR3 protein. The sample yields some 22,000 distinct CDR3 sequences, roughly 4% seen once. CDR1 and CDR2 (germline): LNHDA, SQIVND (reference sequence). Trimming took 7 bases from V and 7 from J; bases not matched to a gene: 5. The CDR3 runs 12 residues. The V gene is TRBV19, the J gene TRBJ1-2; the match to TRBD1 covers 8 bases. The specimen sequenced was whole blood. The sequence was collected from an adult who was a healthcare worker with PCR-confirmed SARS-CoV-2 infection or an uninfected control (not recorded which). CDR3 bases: TGTGCCAGTAAGACAGGGGAGGCTGGCTACACCTTC. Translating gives CASKTGEAGYTF.